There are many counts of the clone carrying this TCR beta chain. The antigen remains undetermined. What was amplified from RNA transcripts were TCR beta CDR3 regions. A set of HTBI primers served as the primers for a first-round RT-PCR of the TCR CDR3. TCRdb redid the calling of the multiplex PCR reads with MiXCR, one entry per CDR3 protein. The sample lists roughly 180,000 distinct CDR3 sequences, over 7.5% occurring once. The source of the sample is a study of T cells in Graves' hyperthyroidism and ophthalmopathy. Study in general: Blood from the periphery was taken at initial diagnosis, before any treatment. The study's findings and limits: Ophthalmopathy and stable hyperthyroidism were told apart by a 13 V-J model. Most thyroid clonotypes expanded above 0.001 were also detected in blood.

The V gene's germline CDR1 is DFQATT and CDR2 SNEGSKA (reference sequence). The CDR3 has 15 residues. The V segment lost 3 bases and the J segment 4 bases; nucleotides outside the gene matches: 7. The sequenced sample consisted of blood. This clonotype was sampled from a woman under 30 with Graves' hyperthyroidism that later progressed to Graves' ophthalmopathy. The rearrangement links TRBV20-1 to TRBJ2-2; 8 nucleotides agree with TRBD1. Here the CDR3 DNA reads TGCAGTGCTAGGGAGGACAGGGTGGGCACCGGGGAGCTGTTTTTT. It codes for CSAREDRVGTGELFF.